These 27 T cell receptor beta chains originate from one sample sequenced in a study of T cells in Graves' hyperthyroidism and ophthalmopathy. From RNA transcripts, TCR beta CDR3 regions were amplified. A set of HTBI primers served as the primers for a first-round RT-PCR of the TCR CDR3. TCRdb called the multiplex PCR reads again in MiXCR, with one record for every CDR3 protein. Altogether under 400,000 distinct CDR3 sequences are present, roughly 25% being singletons, with the ten largest covering roughly 80%. Material: blood. Receptors were obtained from a man aged 45-60 years with Graves' hyperthyroidism.

The genes are TRBV20-1 and TRBJ2-3, with no clear D. The CDR3 is 13 residues long. V was clipped by 5 bases and J by 4 bases, with 13 bases between them. The V gene's germline CDR1 is DFQATT and CDR2 SNEGSKA (reference sequence). The CDR3 sequence: CSAGGRISDTQYF. CDR3 nucleotide sequence: TGCAGTGCTGGTGGTAGGATCTCAGATACGCAGTATTTT.

This clonotype was seen a handful of times. V gene TRBV6-1 combines with J gene TRBJ2-3, with D perhaps TRBD2 (5 bases). The CDR3 is 13 amino acids. The V gene's germline CDR1 is MNHNS and CDR2 SASEGT. The V gene lost 11 bases and the J gene lost 0 bases, with 12 bases spanning the gap. CDR3 amino acids: CACQRTSTDTQYF. In DNA form, the CDR3 reads TGTGCCTGTCAGCGGACTAGCACAGATACGCAGTATTTT.

This clonotype came up a few times. V gene TRBV20-1 combines with J gene TRBJ1-1; D possibly corresponds to TRBD1 (6 bases). CDR1 and CDR2 from the germline V gene are DFQATT and SNEGSKA (reference sequence). V dropped 0 bases and J dropped 4 bases, with 12 bases sitting between them. CDR3 length equals 14 residues. The CDR3 sequence is CSARDPGRGTEAFF. CDR3 nucleotides: TGCAGTGCTAGAGACCCAGGCAGGGGCACTGAAGCTTTCTTT.

This clonotype was counted only a few times. This rearrangement joins TRBV5-4 to TRBJ1-1, with 7 bases lining up with TRBD1. Trimming cost V 4 bases and J 0 bases; bases outside gene matches: 6. This CDR3 region has 15 residues. CDR1 and CDR2 from the germline V gene are SGHNT and YYREEE (reference sequence). CDR3 residues: CASSAQTGLNTEAFF. The CDR3 DNA reads as TGTGCCAGCAGCGCCCAGACAGGGTTGAACACTGAAGCTTTCTTT.

This clonotype was seen a handful of times. V and J are TRBV7-8 and TRBJ2-2, with 11 bases aligning to TRBD1. After removal of 5 bases from V and 4 bases from J, the junction contained 6 bases not matched to a gene. Per germline, CDR1 SGHVS and CDR2 FQNEAQ. This CDR3 spans 16 amino acids. This CDR3 is CASSGQGALITGELFF. The CDR3 region has the DNA TGTGCCAGCAGCGGACAGGGGGCGCTTATCACCGGGGAGCTGTTTTTT.

In this sample, this clonotype turned up a few times. The chain links TRBV28 to TRBJ1-2; 7 bases line up with TRBD1. This CDR3 spans 15 amino acids. From germline, CDR1 is MDHEN and CDR2 SYDVKM. Trimming took 5 bases from V and 4 from J; bases not matched to a gene: 10. CDR3 residues: CASSEPRQGLYGYTF. CDR3 in DNA: TGTGCCAGCAGTGAACCTCGACAGGGCCTCTATGGCTACACCTTC.

The V gene is TRBV6-5, the J gene TRBJ2-7; 9 bases agree with TRBD1. After removal of 1 base from V and 3 bases from J, the junction contained 10 bases not matched to a gene. The CDR3 spans 17 residues. From germline, CDR1 is MNHEY and CDR2 SVGAGI. In DNA, the CDR3 is TGTGCCAGCAGTTACTGGGAATTGGGACAGGGTGTCTACGAGCAGTACTTC. Its protein is CASSYWELGQGVYEQYF.

The rearrangement uses TRBV29-1 and TRBJ2-2; 8 positions agree with TRBD1. The germline gives CDR1 SQVTM, CDR2 ANQGSEA. The CDR3 runs to 15 residues. The junction had 6 bases not matched to a gene; V was cut back by 5 bases and J by 1 base. The chain's CDR3 is CSVPRTGKNTGELFF. The CDR3 coding sequence is TGCAGCGTTCCTAGGACAGGGAAGAACACCGGGGAGCTGTTTTTT.

The chain joins TRBV5-1 to TRBJ2-1, with a possible D match to TRBD1 (6 bases). This CDR3 has 16 amino acids. Trimming cost V 2 bases and J 5 bases, with 17 bases left between them. Germline CDR1 SGHRS, CDR2 YFSETQ. CDR3 loop: CASSFVSTGRDNEQFF. CDR3 nucleotides: TGCGCCAGCAGCTTCGTTAGTACAGGGCGTGACAATGAGCAGTTCTTC.

This clonotype was found a few times. The genes are TRBV12-3 or TRBV12-4 and TRBJ1-5; D gene unclear. The CDR3 length is 14 residues. V was shortened by 6 bases and J by 6 bases, with 15 bases between the two germline ends. The CDR3 loop reads CASRTGSASQPQHF. The CDR3 nucleotides read TGTGCCAGCAGAACCGGGTCGGCCAGTCAGCCCCAGCATTTT.

V gene TRBV27 combines with J gene TRBJ2-2; TRBD2 aligns across 8 bases. The CDR3 has 16 amino acids. In germline, CDR1 is MNHEY, CDR2 SMNVEV (reference sequence). V lost 5 bases, J lost 7 bases, and 12 bases stayed unmatched. This CDR3 reads CASSLKTGTSLGELFF. The CDR3 nucleotides are TGTGCCAGCAGTCTAAAAACCGGGACTAGTCTCGGGGAGCTGTTTTTT.

The table lists this clonotype with many counts. CDR3 sequence reads: CASSQHRLAEGEQFF. DNA for the CDR3: TGTGCCAGCAGCCAACACCGACTAGCAGAAGGTGAGCAGTTCTTC. V is TRBV3-1 and J is TRBJ2-1, with 7 positions matching TRBD2. V was pared by 2 bases and J by 9 bases, with 10 bases of the junction left unmatched. CDR3 size: 15 residues. In germline, CDR1 is LGHDT, CDR2 YNNKEL (reference sequence).

This clonotype turned up a few times. The CDR3 region is CSASRITSGSLSYEQYF. DNA for the CDR3: TGCAGTGCTAGTAGAATAACTAGCGGGAGCCTCTCCTACGAGCAGTACTTC. The V gene is TRBV20-1, the J gene TRBJ2-7; 11 bases match TRBD2. CDR1 and CDR2 from the germline V gene are DFQATT and SNEGSKA (reference sequence). This CDR3 is 17 amino acids long. Trimming took 3 bases from V and 0 from J; bases not matched to a gene: 10.

The chain couples TRBV6-5 to TRBJ2-5, with D uncertain. The germline V gene has CDR1 MNHEY and CDR2 SVGAGI. The CDR3 is 12 amino acids. The ends were cut back, 3 bases at V and 5 bases at J, with 7 bases in the middle. The DNA for the CDR3 is TGTGCCAGCAGTTATGGTGAGGAGACCCAGTACTTC. It encodes CASSYGEETQYF.

The chain is built from TRBV6-1 and TRBJ2-2, with 8 bases lining up with TRBD2. Looked up from germline, CDR1 is MNHNS and CDR2 is SASEGT. The V and J ends lost 4 bases and 1 base, in that order; junction bases with no gene match: 8. CDR3 length equals 17 residues. CDR3 loop: CASSALGLAQNTGELFF. The CDR3 coding sequence is TGTGCCAGCAGTGCCCTTGGACTAGCTCAGAACACCGGGGAGCTGTTTTTT.

About this clonotype: At one end, the junction sequence differs from germline, possibly due to a read error. The V call is TRBV3-1, the J call TRBJ2-5; D is possibly TRBD1 (5 bases). Looked up from germline, CDR1 is LGHDT and CDR2 is YNNKEL (reference sequence). CDR3 length: 19 amino acids. In DNA form, the CDR3 reads TGTGCCAGCAGCCAACCCCGAGGAACCCGACAGACGTCTCAAGAGATCCAGTACTTC. Translation gives CASSQPRGTRQTSQEIQYF.

As for this clonotype: A much bigger clone sits one base away, suggesting this may be a read error. The chain combines TRBV6-1 with TRBJ2-1; 7 nucleotides match TRBD2. The CDR3 contains 15 residues. Germline values: CDR1 MNHNS, CDR2 SASEGT. This CDR3 reads CATSRRGRAYNVQFF. CDR3 bases: TGTGCCACCTCCCGGAGAGGGAGGGCCTACAATGTGCAGTTCTTC.

J is TRBJ2-1 and V is TRBV29-1, with D unresolved. The CDR3 runs to 15 residues. Trimming took 4 bases from V and 4 from J, leaving 17 bases between them. Looked up from germline, CDR1 is SQVTM and CDR2 is ANQGSEA. CDR3 DNA sequence: TGCAGCGTTGGTAAGGCACTCAGTAGGTACAATGAGCAGTTCTTC. Protein: CSVGKALSRYNEQFF.

This chain links TRBV7-9 with TRBJ2-1; D is unresolved. Trimming took 4 bases from V and 9 from J, leaving 7 bases between them. CDR3 length: 11 residues. Germline CDR1 reads SEHNR; CDR2 reads FQNEAQ (reference sequence). The CDR3 protein is CASSSPSEQFF. In DNA, the CDR3 is TGTGCCAGCAGCTCGCCCAGTGAGCAGTTCTTC. The complete variable domain, with remaining parts taken from reference TRBV7-9 and TRBJ2-1, reads DTGVSQNPRHKITKRGQNVTFRCDPISEHNRLYWYRQTLGQGPEFLTYFQNEAQLEKSRLLSDRFSAERPKGSFSTLEIQRTEQGDSAMYLCASSSPSEQFFGPGTRLTVL.

The sample holds a few counts of this clonotype. J is TRBJ1-6 and V is TRBV2, with D possibly being TRBD1 (5 bases). Germline V gene sequence: CDR1 SNHLY, CDR2 FYNNEI. V was pared by 4 bases and J by 10 bases, with 17 bases between. The CDR3 sequence is 15 residues long. The CDR3 region has the DNA TGTGCCAGCAGTGGGGAAGGGGTTCGGCAATCACCCCTCCACTTT. Its protein is CASSGEGVRQSPLHF.

The gene calls are TRBV12-3 or TRBV12-4 and TRBJ2-6; perhaps TRBD2 as D (7 bases). Trimming removed 5 bases from V and 0 bases from J, with 11 bases in between. This CDR3 comprises 16 residues. The CDR3 sequence: CASSPGGVSGANVLTF. CDR3 DNA sequence: TGTGCCAGCAGTCCGGGGGGCGTCTCTGGGGCCAACGTCCTGACTTTC.

This clonotype came up many times. This chain links TRBV24-1 with TRBJ2-2, with no clear D. Germline V gene sequence: CDR1 KGHDR, CDR2 SFDVKD. The CDR3 has 16 residues. V was trimmed by 4 bases and J by 0 bases, leaving 11 bases between them. The CDR3 region is CATSDVGLTNTGELFF. Here the CDR3 DNA reads TGTGCCACCAGTGACGTCGGCCTAACGAACACCGGGGAGCTGTTTTTT.

V usage is TRBV5-1 and J usage is TRBJ1-6; D gene unclear. Germline values: CDR1 SGHRS, CDR2 YFSETQ. Trimming took 0 bases from V and 5 from J, leaving 6 bases between them. This CDR3 contains 14 residues. Here the CDR3 DNA reads TGCGCCAGCAGCTTGGCCCAGGATAATTCACCCCTCCACTTT. Its protein is CASSLAQDNSPLHF.

In its sample, this clonotype was seen a few times. The chain carries TRBV24-1 and TRBJ2-7; tentatively, D is TRBD1 (5 bases). The CDR3 is made up of 11 amino acids. Germline values: CDR1 KGHDR, CDR2 SFDVKD. Trimming took off 6 bases at V and 7 bases at J, with 9 bases between the two ends. The CDR3 sequence: CATSFRGEQYF. For the CDR3, the DNA is TGTGCCACCAGTTTTAGGGGAGAGCAGTACTTC.

This clonotype was detected a few times. The genes are TRBV19 and TRBJ2-5; 7 bases agree with TRBD2. Germline V gene lookup returns CDR1 LNHDA and CDR2 SQIVND (reference sequence). There are 15 residues in the CDR3. Trimming at V came to 4 bases and at J to 5 bases, leaving 10 bases not matched to a gene. CDR3 bases: TGTGCCAGTAGTAACGCGGGAGTAGAGTGGGAGACCCAGTACTTC. This encodes CASSNAGVEWETQYF.

V gene TRBV14 combines with J gene TRBJ1-2, with unresolved D. The V and J ends lost 0 bases and 4 bases respectively, with 3 bases between them. Germline lookup yields CDR1 SGHDN and CDR2 FVKESK. The CDR3 is 12 residues long. CDR3 nucleotide sequence: TGTGCCAGCAGCCAAGAGAGCTATGGCTACACCTTC. Protein sequence: CASSQESYGYTF.

This clonotype showed up many times. The rearrangement uses TRBV7-2 and TRBJ2-3; D ambiguous. CDR1 is SGHTA, CDR2 FQGNSA, per germline. Trimming removed 0 bases at V and 5 bases at J, with 6 bases between. This CDR3 comprises 13 residues. CDR3 in amino acids: CASSLARVDTQYF. DNA of the CDR3: TGTGCCAGCAGCTTAGCGCGTGTAGATACGCAGTATTTT.